These 22 T cell receptor beta chains share one sample of origin, sequenced in a study of Graves' ophthalmopathy and Graves' hyperthyroidism. Amplification of TCR beta CDR3 regions used RNA transcripts. HTBI-primed RT-PCR formed the first round, and a multiplex PCR formed the second. TCRdb reprocessed the multiplex PCR reads via MiXCR and lists one record per CDR3 protein. The sample records 560,000 or so distinct CDR3 sequences, approximately 35% being singletons. What was sequenced was peripheral blood or thyroid tissue (not recorded which). These receptors originate from an adult man with Graves' hyperthyroidism.

This clonotype appeared many times. The chain employs TRBV5-1 and TRBJ2-7; tentatively, D is TRBD1 (5 bases). Deletions cut 3 bases from V and 3 bases from J, with 10 bases between. The germline V gene has CDR1 SGHRS and CDR2 YFSETQ. This CDR3 contains 13 residues. The chain's CDR3 is CASSSDDSYEQYF. Here the CDR3 DNA reads TGCGCCAGCAGCTCAGATGACAGCTACGAGCAGTACTTC.

The chain combines TRBV29-1 with TRBJ2-5; D possibly uses TRBD1 or TRBD2 (5 bases each). The ends were cut back, 7 bases at V and 2 bases at J, with 17 bases in the middle. CDR3 size: 14 residues. Germline lookup yields CDR1 SQVTM and CDR2 ANQGSEA. CDR3 loop: CSASSGTAQETQYF. The DNA of the CDR3 is TGCAGCGCCTCGTCCGGGACGGCTCAAGAGACCCAGTACTTC.

V gene TRBV7-3 combines with J gene TRBJ2-7; 7 bases line up with TRBD2. From germline, CDR1 is SGHTA and CDR2 FQGTGA. The CDR3 runs to 14 residues. Trimming took 5 bases from V and 3 from J; bases not matched to a gene: 7. CDR3 DNA sequence: TGTGCCAGCAGCCAAGGGGAGGGGATCTACGAGCAGTACTTC. This encodes CASSQGEGIYEQYF.

Concerning this clonotype: A much larger clone sits a single nucleotide away, making a read error possible. V gene TRBV16 combines with J gene TRBJ1-2; TRBD1 matches at 7 bases. The germline V gene encodes CDR1 KGHSY and CDR2 FQNENV. This CDR3 is 14 amino acids long. The CDR3 region is CASSLSDRAEGCTF. The CDR3 DNA is TGTGCCAGCAGCCTCTCAGACAGGGCTGAAGGCTGCACCTTC.

The chain links TRBV20-1 to TRBJ2-2; D possibly corresponds to TRBD1 (6 bases). Trimming shortened V by 1 base and J by 5 bases, and 8 bases separated the two germline ends. The germline gives CDR1 DFQATT, CDR2 SNEGSKA (reference sequence). CDR3 length equals 13 residues. The CDR3 here is CSARAGATGELFF. The CDR3 DNA reads TGCAGTGCTAGAGCAGGGGCGACCGGGGAGCTGTTTTTT.

This clonotype was counted ten times or more. This sequence joins TRBV28 and TRBJ2-5; TRBD2 might be the D (6 bases). V was clipped by 5 bases and J by 5 bases, with 18 bases between them. CDR1 is MDHEN, CDR2 SYDVKM, per germline. This CDR3 spans 15 amino acids. This CDR3 reads CASSPSRGAGETQYF. DNA for the CDR3: TGTGCCAGCAGTCCCTCTAGAGGGGCGGGGGAGACCCAGTACTTC.

The chain carries TRBV7-3 and TRBJ1-6; TRBD1 matches at 9 bases. This CDR3 is 15 amino acids long. Germline V gene data show CDR1 as SGHTA and CDR2 as FQGTGA. V shed 3 bases and J 10 bases; nucleotides not matched to a gene: 7. The CDR3 sequence is CASSLLGTGLSPLHF. For the CDR3, the DNA is TGTGCCAGCAGCTTGTTGGGGACAGGGCTCTCACCCCTCCACTTT.

This clonotype was seen ten or more times. The rearrangement uses TRBV5-8 and TRBJ1-6, with D maybe TRBD1 (6 bases). CDR1 is SGHTS and CDR2 is YDEGEE in the germline V gene. With 4 bases removed from V and 10 bases from J, the gap between germline ends came to 18 bases. The CDR3 sequence is 15 residues long. This CDR3 reads CASSHEWGGLSPLHF. CDR3 DNA: TGTGCCAGCAGCCACGAATGGGGGGGGCTATCACCCCTCCACTTT. The entire variable domain, with the rest obtained from reference TRBV5-8 and TRBJ1-6, is as follows: EAGVTQSPTHLIKTRGQQATLRCSPISGHTSVYWYQQALGLGLQFLLWYDEGEERNRGNFPPRFSGRQFPNYSSELNVNALELEDSALYLCASSHEWGGLSPLHFGNGTRLTVT.

This clonotype was counted many times. This chain connects TRBV6-5 to TRBJ1-2; TRBD1 agrees at 8 bases. The J segment lost 8 bases and the V segment lost 5 bases, leaving 4 bases of the junction unmatched. The CDR3 sequence is 12 residues long. Germline values: CDR1 MNHEY, CDR2 SVGAGI. CDR3 coding DNA: TGTGCCAGCAGTACAGGGGGTGAGGGCTACACCTTC. Encoded protein: CASSTGGEGYTF.

This rearrangement joins TRBV7-9 to TRBJ2-6; TRBD1 or TRBD2 may be the D gene (5 bases each). Trimming left V 1 base short and J 18 bases short, with 13 bases between. The V gene's germline CDR1 is SEHNR and CDR2 FQNEAQ (reference sequence). CDR3 length: 12 residues. The CDR3 reads CASSLVGPSGTF. CDR3 bases: TGTGCCAGCAGCTTAGTGGGACCATCCGGGACTTTC.

This clonotype was counted only a few times. Without the conserved terminal phenylalanine or tryptophan, this CDR3 likely stems from a read error. The chain has TRBV10-1 and TRBJ1-1; D possibly corresponds to TRBD1 (5 bases). The CDR3 contains 15 residues. Germline assignment: CDR1 WNHNN and CDR2 SYGVQD (reference sequence). The V and J ends lost 5 bases and 0 bases respectively, with 13 bases between them. This CDR3 is CASSRRQGLNTEAFS. The CDR3 nucleotides read TGCGCCAGCAGTAGACGTCAGGGACTGAACACTGAAGCTTTCTCT.

This clonotype was counted between two and nine times. In nucleotides, the CDR3 is TGTGCCAGCAGCCAAGATCTGAGGGGAATAGGCACTGAAGCTTTCTTT. The encoded protein is CASSQDLRGIGTEAFF. The V and J genes are TRBV4-2 and TRBJ1-1, with TRBD1 as a possible D gene (5 bases). Trimming left V 0 bases short and J 4 bases short, with 15 bases between. The germline V gene has CDR1 LGHNA and CDR2 YNFKEQ. There are 16 residues in the CDR3.

In regard to this clonotype: A read error may be the cause here, since a much bigger clone is one base away. This rearrangement joins TRBV6-5 to TRBJ1-3, with 10 bases matching TRBD1. Looked up from germline, CDR1 is MNHEY and CDR2 is SVGAGI. The V and J ends lost 5 bases and 6 bases, in that order; junction bases with no gene match: 7. The CDR3 loop spans 15 amino acids. CDR3 residues: CASSPDRGTENTIYF. CDR3 coding DNA: TGTGCCAGCAGTCCGGACAGGGGGACTGAAAACACCATATATTTT.

The gene calls are TRBV7-8 and TRBJ1-5; D is unresolved. The CDR3 runs 18 residues. From germline, CDR1 is SGHVS and CDR2 FQNEAQ. The V end lost 2 bases, the J end lost 0 bases, and 17 bases lay between the germline ends. CDR3 sequence (DNA): TGTGCCAGCAGCTTATTCTTATATGGACGGATTAGCAATCAGCCCCAGCATTTT. Residues: CASSLFLYGRISNQPQHF.

At least ten counts were recorded for this clonotype. J is TRBJ1-4 and V is TRBV11-2; D remains unclear. V was clipped by 5 bases and J by 5 bases, with 12 bases between them. There are 14 residues in the CDR3. The germline CDR1 and CDR2 sequences are SGHAT and FQNNGV. Here the CDR3 reads CASSPTSGNEKLFF. CDR3 coding DNA: TGTGCCAGCAGCCCCACCTCTGGGAATGAAAAACTGTTTTTT.

A note on this clonotype: One end of the junction does not line up with germline, which may come from a read error. The chain links TRBV29-1 to TRBJ2-5; D is perhaps TRBD2 (6 bases). The germline V gene has CDR1 SQVTM and CDR2 ANQGSEA. The CDR3 runs to 11 residues. The CDR3 coding sequence is TGCAGCGTTGGGAGGGAGATGACACAGAACTTC. Its protein product is CSVGREMTQNF.

This clonotype came up many times. The rearrangement links TRBV6-5 to TRBJ2-5, with D tentatively TRBD2 (6 bases). Trimming pared 5 bases from V and 2 bases from J, leaving 12 bases between. The CDR3 is 14 residues long. CDR1 and CDR2 from the germline V gene are MNHEY and SVGAGI. This CDR3 is CASSEKGRQETQYF. As DNA, the CDR3 is TGTGCCAGCAGTGAAAAGGGGAGGCAAGAGACCCAGTACTTC.

The V and J genes are TRBV20-1 and TRBJ2-3; TRBD2 agrees at 15 bases. CDR3 length equals 17 residues. CDR1 DFQATT and CDR2 SNEGSKA come from the germline V gene (reference sequence). V was pared by 2 bases and J by 6 bases, with 9 bases of the junction left unmatched. The CDR3: CSARPYPGTSGRDTQYF. CDR3 nucleotides: TGCAGTGCTAGACCATATCCCGGGACTAGCGGGAGGGATACGCAGTATTTT.

V usage is TRBV2 and J usage is TRBJ2-5; the D gene is possibly TRBD1 (6 bases). This CDR3 has 9 residues. CDR1 is SNHLY and CDR2 is FYNNEI in the germline V gene. V lost 6 bases to trimming and J lost 13 bases, with 9 bases between them. CDR3: CASRLTGYF. In nucleotides, the CDR3 is TGTGCCAGCAGGCTGACAGGGTACTTC.

The J gene is TRBJ2-3, the V gene TRBV7-9, with 11 bases aligning to TRBD2. V gave up 6 bases and J gave up 1 base; unmatched junction bases: 3. This CDR3 comprises 15 residues. Germline V gene lookup returns CDR1 SEHNR and CDR2 FQNEAQ (reference sequence). The CDR3 nucleotides read TGTGCCAGCAGGGCACTAGCGGGGGGCACAGATACGCAGTATTTT. Translating gives CASRALAGGTDTQYF.

This clonotype was counted only a few times. V gene TRBV6-5 combines with J gene TRBJ1-1; possible D gene TRBD1, 6 bases. V lost 0 bases and J lost 1, with 15 bases in between. Germline V gene sequence: CDR1 MNHEY, CDR2 SVGAGI. The CDR3 runs 17 residues. This chain's CDR3 is CASSYSGGSFQNTEAFF. The CDR3 DNA reads as TGTGCCAGCAGTTACTCAGGGGGGTCATTCCAGAACACTGAAGCTTTCTTT.

This clonotype occurred a few times. The chain uses TRBV15 and TRBJ2-7; TRBD2 agrees at 13 bases. The last part of the DNA fits TRBJ2-1 better; the J call may be wrong. CDR1 and CDR2 from the germline V gene are LNHNV and YYDKDF (reference sequence). This CDR3 is 15 amino acids long. CDR3 in DNA: TGTGCCACCAGCAGTGGACTAGCGGGAGAGGATGAGCAGTTCTTC. Residues: CATSSGLAGEDEQFF.